Listed below are T cell receptor beta chains from one sample, sequenced in a study of T cell responses to AZD1222 COVID-19 vaccine. TCRdb's table, derived via immunoSEQ multiplex PCR, lists solely in-frame clones and lacks some. The sample lists about 180,000 clones, 90% occurring once. The starting material was peripheral blood, obtained 28 days after the second dose of the MenACWY control vaccine. These TCRs come from an adult who received the MenACWY meningococcal vaccine as a control. The CDR3 runs from the conserved cysteine through the conserved F or W. Fields, in order: J gene, clone size, V gene, CDR3 length, D gene, CDR3 protein, CDR3 DNA. D genes are given only for firm matches. Some rows have no size entry. The others give once, few or many, or a class for an expanded clone.

j_gene: TRBJ2-7
abundance: NA
v_gene: TRBV28
len: 16
d_gene: TRBD1
CDR3aa: CASSSPGQGTSYEQYF
CDR3nt: TGTGCCAGCAGTTCCCCGGGACAGGGGACCTCCTACGAGCAGTACTTC

j_gene: TRBJ2-7
abundance: NA
v_gene: TRBV7-3
len: 13
d_gene: NA
CDR3aa: CASSPGGSYEQYF
CDR3nt: TGTGCCAGCAGCCCCGGCGGCTCCTACGAGCAGTACTTC

j_gene: TRBJ2-7
abundance: NA
v_gene: TRBV12-3/TRBV12-4
len: 13
d_gene: TRBD1
CDR3aa: CASRRPGQGGQYF
CDR3nt: TGTGCCAGCAGAAGACCGGGACAGGGTGGGCAGTACTTC

j_gene: TRBJ2-1
abundance: NA
v_gene: TRBV7-2
len: 16
d_gene: NA
CDR3aa: CASRPRAGSVYNEQFF
CDR3nt: TGTGCCAGCAGACCCCGAGCGGGTAGTGTCTACAATGAGCAGTTCTTC

j_gene: TRBJ1-1
abundance: NA
v_gene: TRBV25-1
len: 12
d_gene: NA
CDR3aa: CASSERAAEAFF
CDR3nt: TGTGCCAGCAGTGAAAGGGCGGCTGAAGCTTTCTTT

j_gene: TRBJ2-4
abundance: once
v_gene: TRBV19
len: 13
d_gene: NA
CDR3aa: CATRWDTKNIQYF
CDR3nt: TGTGCCACCCGGTGGGATACCAAAAACATTCAGTACTTC

j_gene: TRBJ2-7
abundance: NA
v_gene: TRBV30
len: 11
d_gene: NA
CDR3aa: CAWIAPYEQYF
CDR3nt: TGTGCCTGGATAGCCCCCTACGAGCAGTACTTC

j_gene: TRBJ2-2
abundance: NA
v_gene: TRBV4-3
len: 15
d_gene: NA
CDR3aa: CASSQEWLALGELFF
CDR3nt: TGCGCCAGCAGCCAAGAGTGGCTAGCTTTAGGGGAGCTGTTTTTT

j_gene: TRBJ2-2
abundance: NA
v_gene: TRBV9
len: 17
d_gene: NA
CDR3aa: CASSVVSGGANTGELFF
CDR3nt: TGTGCCAGCAGCGTAGTTTCCGGTGGGGCGAACACCGGGGAGCTGTTTTTT

j_gene: TRBJ1-3
abundance: NA
v_gene: TRBV25-1
len: 16
d_gene: NA
CDR3aa: CASSESGDIIGNTIYF
CDR3nt: TGTGCCAGCAGTGAATCCGGAGACATTATTGGAAACACCATATATTTT

j_gene: TRBJ1-4
abundance: NA
v_gene: TRBV28
len: 14
d_gene: NA
CDR3aa: CASSYPRRDEKLFF
CDR3nt: TGTGCCAGCAGCTACCCAAGGAGGGATGAAAAACTGTTTTTT

j_gene: TRBJ2-3
abundance: NA
v_gene: TRBV28
len: 15
d_gene: TRBD2
CDR3aa: CASSLAGGPTDTQYF
CDR3nt: TGTGCCAGCAGTTTAGCGGGAGGGCCCACAGATACGCAGTATTTT

j_gene: TRBJ1-1
abundance: NA
v_gene: TRBV18
len: 14
d_gene: NA
CDR3aa: CASSPDWGNTEAFF
CDR3nt: TGTGCCAGCTCACCAGATTGGGGGAACACTGAAGCTTTCTTT

j_gene: TRBJ1-1
abundance: NA
v_gene: TRBV10-3
len: 16
d_gene: TRBD1
CDR3aa: CAISDGQGGKNTEAFF
CDR3nt: TGTGCCATCAGTGATGGGCAGGGGGGGAAGAACACTGAAGCTTTCTTT

j_gene: TRBJ1-2
abundance: NA
v_gene: TRBV11-2
len: 14
d_gene: NA
CDR3aa: CASSFQGTNYGYTF
CDR3nt: TGTGCCAGCAGCTTCCAGGGGACTAACTATGGCTACACCTTC

j_gene: TRBJ2-2
abundance: NA
v_gene: TRBV4-1
len: 15
d_gene: NA
CDR3aa: CASSLSWGQGGELFF
CDR3nt: TGCGCCAGCAGCCTAAGCTGGGGGCAGGGCGGGGAGCTGTTTTTT

j_gene: TRBJ2-1
abundance: NA
v_gene: TRBV28
len: 15
d_gene: TRBD2
CDR3aa: CASLLGASGRYEQFF
CDR3nt: TGTGCCAGCCTACTCGGGGCTAGCGGGAGGTATGAGCAGTTCTTC

j_gene: TRBJ2-7
abundance: NA
v_gene: TRBV19
len: 13
d_gene: TRBD1
CDR3aa: CASSDRVVDEQYF
CDR3nt: TGTGCCAGTTCGGACAGGGTCGTCGACGAGCAGTACTTC

j_gene: TRBJ2-7
abundance: few
v_gene: TRBV28
len: 14
d_gene: NA
CDR3aa: CASTMDTKGLEQYF
CDR3nt: TGTGCCAGCACCATGGACACGAAGGGGCTCGAGCAGTACTTC

j_gene: TRBJ2-1
abundance: NA
v_gene: TRBV6-5
len: 16
d_gene: NA
CDR3aa: CASSYRPGSRRNEQFF
CDR3nt: TGTGCCAGCAGTTATCGTCCGGGTTCACGACGCAATGAGCAGTTCTTC

j_gene: TRBJ2-7
abundance: once
v_gene: TRBV19
len: 13
d_gene: TRBD1
CDR3aa: CASSGGQGDEQYF
CDR3nt: TGTGCCAGTAGTGGGGGACAGGGGGACGAGCAGTACTTC

j_gene: TRBJ2-5
abundance: NA
v_gene: TRBV11-2
len: 15
d_gene: TRBD1
CDR3aa: CASSPGQSYQETQYF
CDR3nt: TGTGCCAGCAGCCCGGGACAGTCGTACCAAGAGACCCAGTACTTC

j_gene: TRBJ1-4
abundance: NA
v_gene: TRBV30
len: 13
d_gene: NA
CDR3aa: CAWRGRPNEKLFF
CDR3nt: TGTGCCTGGAGGGGTCGGCCTAATGAAAAACTGTTTTTT

j_gene: TRBJ1-6
abundance: NA
v_gene: TRBV28
len: 17
d_gene: TRBD1
CDR3aa: CASSLPRTGVVNSPLHF
CDR3nt: TGTGCCAGCAGTTTGCCAAGGACAGGCGTAGTCAATTCACCCCTCCACTTT

j_gene: TRBJ2-7
abundance: NA
v_gene: TRBV28
len: 12
d_gene: NA
CDR3aa: CASSLNFYEQYF
CDR3nt: TGTGCCAGCAGTTTAAACTTCTACGAGCAGTACTTC

j_gene: TRBJ1-5
abundance: NA
v_gene: TRBV15
len: 16
d_gene: TRBD1
CDR3aa: CATSRDFDREGQPQHF
CDR3nt: TGTGCCACCAGCAGAGATTTTGACAGGGAGGGTCAGCCCCAGCATTTT

j_gene: TRBJ2-7
abundance: NA
v_gene: TRBV6-2/TRBV6-3
len: 12
d_gene: NA
CDR3aa: CASSLSLYEQYF
CDR3nt: TGTGCCAGCAGCCTTAGCTTGTACGAGCAGTACTTC

j_gene: TRBJ2-7
abundance: once
v_gene: TRBV19
len: 13
d_gene: NA
CDR3aa: CASSHGRVNEQYF
CDR3nt: TGTGCCAGTAGTCACGGAAGAGTCAACGAGCAGTACTTC

j_gene: TRBJ1-6
abundance: NA
v_gene: TRBV18
len: 14
d_gene: NA
CDR3aa: CASSPDRLKRSLHF
CDR3nt: TGTGCCAGCTCACCAGACAGGTTAAAGCGCTCCCTCCACTTT

j_gene: TRBJ2-7
abundance: NA
v_gene: TRBV4-2
len: 17
d_gene: NA
CDR3aa: CASSREAGGAPSYEQYF
CDR3nt: TGTGCCAGCAGCCGAGAGGCAGGGGGGGCCCCTTCCTACGAGCAGTACTTC

j_gene: TRBJ2-3
abundance: NA
v_gene: TRBV7-3
len: 14
d_gene: NA
CDR3aa: CASSLRGSTDTQYF
CDR3nt: TGTGCCAGCAGCTTAAGGGGAAGCACAGATACGCAGTATTTT

j_gene: TRBJ2-1
abundance: NA
v_gene: TRBV5-1
len: 14
d_gene: TRBD1
CDR3aa: CASSPGTGAVEQFF
CDR3nt: TGCGCCAGCAGCCCGGGGACAGGGGCGGTTGAGCAGTTCTTC